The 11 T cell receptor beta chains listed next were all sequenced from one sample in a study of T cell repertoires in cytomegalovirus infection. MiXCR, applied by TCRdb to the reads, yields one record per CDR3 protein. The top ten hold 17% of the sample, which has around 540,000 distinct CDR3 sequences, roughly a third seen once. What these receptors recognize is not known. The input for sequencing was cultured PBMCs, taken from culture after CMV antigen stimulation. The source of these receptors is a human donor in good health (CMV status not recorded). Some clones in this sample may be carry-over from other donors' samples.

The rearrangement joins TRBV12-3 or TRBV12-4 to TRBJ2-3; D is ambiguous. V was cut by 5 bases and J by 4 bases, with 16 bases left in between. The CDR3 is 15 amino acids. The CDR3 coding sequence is TGTGCCAGCAGTCTAGGTACCCTCCGTCCAGATACGCAGTATTTT. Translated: CASSLGTLRPDTQYF.

CDR3 region: CASSPVGTADTQYF. The CDR3 coding sequence is TGTGCCAGCAGCCCCGTGGGGACCGCAGATACGCAGTATTTT. The genes are TRBV7-9 and TRBJ2-3; possibly TRBD1 or TRBD2 for D (5 bases each). The CDR3 spans 14 residues. Germline-derived CDR1 and CDR2 are SEHNR and FQNEAQ (reference sequence). V lost 5 bases and J lost 4, with 13 bases in between.

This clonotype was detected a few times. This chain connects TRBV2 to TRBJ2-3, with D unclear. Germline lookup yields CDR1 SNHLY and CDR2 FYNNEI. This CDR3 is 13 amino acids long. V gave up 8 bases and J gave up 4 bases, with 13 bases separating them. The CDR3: CASRLLGPDTQYF. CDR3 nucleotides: TGTGCCAGCCGTCTTCTCGGGCCAGATACGCAGTATTTT.

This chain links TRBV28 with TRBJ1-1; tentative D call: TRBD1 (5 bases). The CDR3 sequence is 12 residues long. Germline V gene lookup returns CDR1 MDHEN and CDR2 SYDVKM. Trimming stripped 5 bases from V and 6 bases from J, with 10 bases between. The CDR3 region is CASSQGLSEAFF. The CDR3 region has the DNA TGTGCCAGCAGTCAGGGTTTATCTGAAGCTTTCTTT. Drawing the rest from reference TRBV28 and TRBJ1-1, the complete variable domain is DVKVTQSSRYLVKRTGEKVFLECVQDMDHENMFWYRQDPGLGLRLIYFSYDVKMKEKGDIPEGYSVSREKKERFSLILESASTNQTSMYLCASSQGLSEAFFGQGTRLTVV.

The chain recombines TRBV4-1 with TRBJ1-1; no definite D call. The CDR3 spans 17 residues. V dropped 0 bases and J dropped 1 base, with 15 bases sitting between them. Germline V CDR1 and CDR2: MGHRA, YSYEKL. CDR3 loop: CASSQEGALGPNTEAFF. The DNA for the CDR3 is TGCGCCAGCAGCCAAGAAGGTGCCTTAGGACCGAACACTGAAGCTTTCTTT.

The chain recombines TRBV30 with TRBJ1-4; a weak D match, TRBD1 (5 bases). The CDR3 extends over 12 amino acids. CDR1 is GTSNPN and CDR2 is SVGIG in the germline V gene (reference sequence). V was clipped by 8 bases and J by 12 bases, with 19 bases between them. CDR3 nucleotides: TGTGCCGGAGGGGAGGGCGTCGCGGAACTGTTTTTT. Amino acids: CAGGEGVAELFF.

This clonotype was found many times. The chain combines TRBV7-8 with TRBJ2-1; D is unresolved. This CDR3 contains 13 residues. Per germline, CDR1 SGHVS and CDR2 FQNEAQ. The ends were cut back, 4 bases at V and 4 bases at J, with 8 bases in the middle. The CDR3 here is CASSSAYYNEQFF. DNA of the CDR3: TGTGCCAGCAGCTCGGCGTATTACAATGAGCAGTTCTTC.

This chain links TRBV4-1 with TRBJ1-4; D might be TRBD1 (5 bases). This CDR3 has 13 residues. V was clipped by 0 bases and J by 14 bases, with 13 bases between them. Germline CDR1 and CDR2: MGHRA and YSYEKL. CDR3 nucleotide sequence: TGCGCCAGCAGCCAAGATTTGACCAGGGTCCTGTTTTTT. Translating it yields CASSQDLTRVLFF.

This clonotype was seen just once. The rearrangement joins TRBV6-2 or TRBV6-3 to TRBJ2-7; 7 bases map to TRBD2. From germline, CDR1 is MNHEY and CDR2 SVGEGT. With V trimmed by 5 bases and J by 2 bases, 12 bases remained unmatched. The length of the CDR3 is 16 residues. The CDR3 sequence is CASSIPVLGGPYEQYF. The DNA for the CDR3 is TGTGCCAGCAGTATCCCCGTCCTGGGAGGGCCCTACGAGCAGTACTTC.

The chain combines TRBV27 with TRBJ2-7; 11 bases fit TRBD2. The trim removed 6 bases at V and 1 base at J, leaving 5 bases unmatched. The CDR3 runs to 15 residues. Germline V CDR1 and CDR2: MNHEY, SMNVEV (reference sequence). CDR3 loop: CASSQGLAESYEQYV. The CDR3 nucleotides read TGTGCCAGCAGCCAGGGACTAGCGGAGTCCTACGAGCAGTACGTC.

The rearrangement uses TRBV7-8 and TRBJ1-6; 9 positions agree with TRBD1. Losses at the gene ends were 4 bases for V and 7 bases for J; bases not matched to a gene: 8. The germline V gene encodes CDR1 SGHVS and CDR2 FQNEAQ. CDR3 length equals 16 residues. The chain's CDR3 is CASSWGDRVGNSPLHF. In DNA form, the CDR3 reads TGTGCCAGCAGCTGGGGGGACAGGGTTGGAAATTCACCCCTCCACTTT.